This T cell receptor (beta chain) is from a study of tumor-infiltrating lymphocytes in primary liver carcinoma. Study summary: Surgery removed the patients' primary liver carcinoma. Ranging in age from 30 to 69 years, the patients were men and women.

General study results and limits: For tumor-adjacent and tumor-blood pairs, overlap was less than that seen for tumor region pairs.

RNA isolated from unsorted whole blood supplied the blood RNA, with germline DNA also extracted. cDNA specific to TCR beta was made from 450 to 500 ng of total RNA, with a constant-region primer employed for priming. TCR beta libraries came from three nested multiplex PCR rounds using slightly modified ARM-PCR. TCRdb used MiXCR to reprocess the multiplex PCR reads, holding one entry per CDR3 protein. The table includes approximately 300,000 distinct CDR3 sequences, approximately 60% detected once. This clonotype was picked up many times. What it binds is unknown. The receptor comes from a man in his forties with primary liver carcinoma and hepatitis B virus infection. The sequenced material came from peripheral blood.

The CDR3 spells CAISGGPTNTGELFF. The CDR3 DNA reads TGTGCCATCAGTGGGGGACCTACGAACACCGGGGAGCTGTTTTTT. This chain connects TRBV10-3 to TRBJ2-2, with D tentatively TRBD1 or TRBD2 (5 bases each). The CDR3 has 15 residues. V was clipped by 4 bases and J by 0 bases, with 9 bases between them. CDR1 ENHRY and CDR2 SYGVKD come from the germline V gene.